Ten or more counts support the clone carrying this TCR beta chain. Its antigen is undetermined. Germline-derived CDR1 and CDR2 are DFQATT and SNEGSKA (reference sequence). The CDR3 has 12 residues. J was trimmed by 2 bases and V by 4 bases; bases with no gene match: 2. Quantitative barcoded 5'-RACE was used to prepare TCR beta libraries. TCRdb reprocessed the 5' RACE reads with MiXCR, giving one entry per CDR3 protein. The profile shows about 130,000 distinct CDR3 sequences, roughly 7.3% of them singletons. This specimen comes from a study of CD8 T cells in ankylosing spondylitis. Study-wide findings and caveats: The authors reported significant enrichment of disease-linked clones in matched ankylosing spondylitis synovial fluid. Apparently characteristic of ankylosing spondylitis blood was a TCR beta motif (under ten highly homologous variants). Previous work reported some of these motif variants in the synovial fluid and blood of reactive arthritis.

V is TRBV20-1 and J is TRBJ2-7; 7 bases align to TRBD1. The sequenced sample was blood, either unsorted or a sorted T cell fraction (not recorded which). The receptor's source is a male donor with ankylosing spondylitis or in good health (not recorded which). CDR3: CSAKGTAYEQYF. In DNA form, the CDR3 reads TGCAGTGCTAAAGGGACAGCCTACGAGCAGTACTTC.